This TCR beta chain comes out of a study of graft-versus-host responses after intestinal transplantation. Study overall: Uniformly, recipients were administered anti-thymocyte globulin induction with subsequent tacrolimus and steroids for roughly three years.

The data were produced by immunoSEQ multiplex PCR, yet TCRdb's version contains in-frame clones alone and is incomplete. Of more than 65,000 clones listed, roughly 90% are singletons. Of note for this clone: Its matching antigen is unknown.

CDR1 is SGHTA and CDR2 is FQGNSA in the germline V gene. After removal of 4 bases from V and 5 bases from J, the junction contained 8 bases not matched to a gene. This CDR3 has 15 amino acids. The chain couples TRBV7-2 to TRBJ2-1, with 7 bases aligning to TRBD2. The receptor was derived from a human donor who was the organ donor for an intestinal transplant. The sample was unstimulated CD8+ T cells sorted from spleen or lymph node cells, taken before transplant. The CDR3 region is CASSYYGGGNNEQFF. CDR3 DNA sequence: TGTGCCAGCAGCTATTATGGGGGGGGTAACAATGAGCAGTTCTTC.